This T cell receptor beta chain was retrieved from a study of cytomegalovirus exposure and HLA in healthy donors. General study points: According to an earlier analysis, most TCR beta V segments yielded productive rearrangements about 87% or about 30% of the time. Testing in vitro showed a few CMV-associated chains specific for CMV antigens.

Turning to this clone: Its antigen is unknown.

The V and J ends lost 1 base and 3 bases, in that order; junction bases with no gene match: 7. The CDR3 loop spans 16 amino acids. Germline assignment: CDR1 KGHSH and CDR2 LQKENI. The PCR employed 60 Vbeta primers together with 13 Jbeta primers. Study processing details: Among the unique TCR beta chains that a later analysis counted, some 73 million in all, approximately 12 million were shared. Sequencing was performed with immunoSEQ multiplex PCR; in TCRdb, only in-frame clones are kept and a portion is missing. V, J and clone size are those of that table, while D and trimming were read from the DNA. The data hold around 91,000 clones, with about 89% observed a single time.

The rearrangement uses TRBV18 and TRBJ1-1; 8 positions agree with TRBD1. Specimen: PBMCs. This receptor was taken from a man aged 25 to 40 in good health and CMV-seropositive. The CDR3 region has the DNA TGTGCCAGCTCACCACAACCCAGGGGGCGCGACACTGAAGCTTTCTTT. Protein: CASSPQPRGRDTEAFF.